Following are 28 T cell receptor beta chains from one sample sequenced in a study of molecular identifiers for immune sequencing clone quantification. One entry per CDR3 protein, called by TCRdb with MiXCR from the PCR reads. The sample yields about 100,000 distinct CDR3 sequences, roughly 34% seen once. Sequencing used naive CD8+ T cells from blood, with Jurkat cell RNA spiked in. Subset defined: FACS-sorted CD8+CD4-CCR7+CD45RA+ naive T cells. Every receptor here comes from a human donor in good health. Some libraries in this study had Jurkat cell RNA spiked in.

The count of this clonotype is one. This may be a read error, as it is one base from a much larger clone. The chain combines TRBV27 with TRBJ2-7, with 7 bases matching TRBD1. The CDR3 loop spans 14 amino acids. The germline gives CDR1 MNHEY, CDR2 SMNVEV (reference sequence). CDR3 coding DNA: TGTGCCAGCTGTTTTCTCGACAGGGAAAACGAGCAGTACTTC. This translates into CASCFLDRENEQYF.

The chain carries TRBV6-5 and TRBJ2-7; D ambiguous. CDR1 and CDR2 (germline): MNHEY, SVGAGI. V lost 2 bases and J 7 bases, leaving 18 bases between the germline ends. The length of the CDR3 is 15 residues. CDR3 sequence: CASSYKAPWAYEQYF. CDR3 in DNA: TGTGCCAGCAGTTACAAAGCCCCCTGGGCATATGAGCAGTACTTC.

A note on this clonotype: This may be a read error, as it is one base from a much larger clone. The conserved closing phenylalanine or tryptophan is absent in this CDR3, likely reflecting a read error. V gene TRBV25-1 combines with J gene TRBJ1-5, with D possibly being TRBD1 (6 bases). The CDR3 extends over 14 amino acids. Germline loops: CDR1 MGHDK, CDR2 SYGVNS. The V end lost 5 bases, the J end lost 2 bases, and 10 bases lay between the germline ends. The CDR3: CASSNRQGNQPQHI. The CDR3 DNA follows: TGTGCCAGCAGTAACCGACAGGGCAATCAGCCCCAGCATATT.

The CDR3 DNA follows: TGTGCCAGCAGTTGGGACTCCACCATATATTTT. This translates into CASSWDSTIYF. The chain joins TRBV12-3 or TRBV12-4 to TRBJ1-3; maybe TRBD1 (5 bases). The V and J ends lost 4 bases and 9 bases respectively, with 7 bases between them. The CDR3 is made up of 11 amino acids.

This chain joins TRBV3-1 and TRBJ2-3, with no clear D. The CDR3 extends over 13 amino acids. Germline CDR1 reads LGHDT; CDR2 reads YNNKEL (reference sequence). The V end was cut by 4 bases, the J end by 6 bases, with 11 bases between. The CDR3 sequence is CASSLDPTDTQYF. The CDR3 DNA is TGTGCCAGCAGCCTAGACCCGACGGATACGCAGTATTTT.

This clonotype was seen a handful of times. The chain uses TRBV19 and TRBJ2-1; D is unresolved. There are 15 residues in the CDR3. Trimming shortened V by 1 base and J by 2 bases, and 9 bases separated the two germline ends. The V gene's germline CDR1 is LNHDA and CDR2 SQIVND (reference sequence). CDR3 residues: CASSIAGQAYNEQFF. CDR3 coding DNA: TGTGCCAGTAGTATAGCGGGCCAAGCCTACAATGAGCAGTTCTTC. Combining the CDR3 with reference TRBV19 and TRBJ2-1 gives the whole variable domain DGGITQSPKYLFRKEGQNVTLSCEQNLNHDAMYWYRQDPGQGLRLIYYSQIVNDFQKGDIAEGYSVSREKKESFPLTVTSAQKNPTAFYLCASSIAGQAYNEQFFGPGTRLTVL.

This clonotype occurred once. This may be a read error: a much more frequent sequence differs by one nucleotide. The chain is built from TRBV4-2 and TRBJ2-5, with 9 bases aligning to TRBD2. This CDR3 has 16 residues. Germline assignment: CDR1 LGHNA and CDR2 YNFKEQ. The CDR3 loop is CASSQELAGYREPQYF. CDR3 nucleotides: TGTGCCAGCAGCCAAGAGCTAGCGGGATATCGAGAGCCCCAGTACTTC.

This clonotype was found many times. The chain has TRBV13 and TRBJ2-3; 15 bases align to TRBD2. V dropped 5 bases and J dropped 4; count of bases not matched to a gene: 10. The germline V gene has CDR1 PRHDT and CDR2 FYEKMQ (reference sequence). The CDR3 covers 18 residues. Here the CDR3 reads CASSGGLAGGAFADTQYF. The CDR3 DNA reads as TGTGCCAGCAGCGGGGGACTAGCGGGAGGCGCATTTGCAGATACGCAGTATTTT.

Only a few counts were recorded for this clonotype. The rearrangement uses TRBV28 and TRBJ1-1; D unresolved. The germline V gene encodes CDR1 MDHEN and CDR2 SYDVKM. CDR3 length: 14 residues. Trimming cost V 6 bases and J 1 base, with 12 bases left between them. Here the CDR3 DNA reads TGTGCCAGCAGAAGTGAAGGACGGAACACTGAAGCTTTCTTT. Translated: CASRSEGRNTEAFF.

This clonotype was counted at least ten times. The chain links TRBV28 to TRBJ1-5; TRBD1 matches 7 bases. V lost 7 bases and J lost 10; bases outside the gene matches: 13. Germline V lookup: CDR1 MDHEN, CDR2 SYDVKM. The CDR3 totals 14 residues. The CDR3 protein is CASTQPPTGSPQHF. Here the CDR3 DNA reads TGTGCCAGCACTCAACCCCCGACAGGGAGTCCCCAGCATTTT.

In regard to this clonotype: Being one base from a much bigger clone, this may be a read error. The gene calls are TRBV7-2 and TRBJ2-1; D call uncertain. There are 16 residues in the CDR3. CDR1 and CDR2 (germline): SGHTA, FQGNSA. The ends were cut back, 2 bases at V and 0 bases at J, with 11 bases in the middle. The CDR3 loop is CASSLSGISSYNEQFF. In nucleotides, the CDR3 is TGTGCCAGCAGCTTAAGTGGGATTAGCTCCTACAATGAGCAGTTCTTC. The full variable domain, its missing parts supplied by reference TRBV7-2 and TRBJ2-1, is GAGVSQSPSNKVTEKGKDVELRCDPISGHTALYWYRQSLGQGLEFLIYFQGNSAPDKSGLPSDRFSAERTGGSVSTLTIQRTQQEDSAVYLCASSLSGISSYNEQFFGPGTRLTVL.

Only a few counts were recorded for this clonotype. The gene calls are TRBV5-1 and TRBJ2-5, with TRBD1 as a possible D gene (6 bases). V dropped 3 bases and J dropped 2 bases, with 8 bases sitting between them. Germline CDR1 and CDR2: SGHRS and YFSETQ. The CDR3 spans 13 residues. The CDR3 region is CASSSGQQETQYF. In nucleotides, the CDR3 is TGCGCCAGCAGCTCCGGACAGCAAGAGACCCAGTACTTC.

The V call is TRBV6-2 or TRBV6-3, the J call TRBJ1-5; 8 positions match TRBD1. The CDR3 extends over 13 amino acids. V trimming: 8 bases; J trimming: 4 bases; junction bases outside the gene matches: 4. Germline lookup yields CDR1 MNHEY and CDR2 SVGEGT. The chain's CDR3 is CASWDRTNQPQHF. CDR3 coding DNA: TGTGCCAGCTGGGACAGGACTAATCAGCCCCAGCATTTT.

The chain has TRBV20-1 and TRBJ2-5; D is possibly TRBD2 (6 bases). The ends were cut back, 6 bases at V and 10 bases at J, with 9 bases in the middle. Germline V lookup: CDR1 DFQATT, CDR2 SNEGSKA (reference sequence). The CDR3 has 9 residues. The CDR3 DNA reads TGCAGTGCAGCGGAGGGCCAGTACTTC. It codes for CSAAEGQYF.

The chain recombines TRBV20-1 with TRBJ1-4; D gene unclear. V lost 3 bases and J lost 5, with 7 bases in between. The CDR3 extends over 12 amino acids. Germline lookup yields CDR1 DFQATT and CDR2 SNEGSKA (reference sequence). CDR3 protein: CSARGGNEKLFF. Written as DNA, the CDR3 is TGCAGTGCTAGGGGAGGAAATGAAAAACTGTTTTTT.

This clonotype was recorded a few times. A single base separates this from a much larger clone, so it may be a read error. V usage is TRBV7-6 and J usage is TRBJ1-5, with unresolved D. The CDR3 sequence is 14 residues long. Germline V lookup: CDR1 SGHVS, CDR2 FNYEAQ. The CDR3 protein is CATAAGIDNQPQQF. Written as DNA, the CDR3 is TGTGCCACGGCGGCCGGTATCGACAATCAGCCCCAGCAATTT.

This clonotype showed up just a few times. V usage is TRBV5-6 and J usage is TRBJ2-7, with D possibly being TRBD2 (6 bases). Trimming cost V 9 bases and J 0 bases, with 10 bases left between them. There are 12 residues in the CDR3. Germline CDR1 SGHDT, CDR2 YYEEEE. CDR3 residues: CATNGGSYEQYF. CDR3 DNA: TGTGCCACCAACGGGGGCTCCTACGAGCAGTACTTC.

J is TRBJ2-3 and V is TRBV28; TRBD2 matches 12 bases. Germline V lookup: CDR1 MDHEN, CDR2 SYDVKM. CDR3 length equals 16 residues. J was trimmed by 2 bases and V by 6 bases; bases with no gene match: 6. CDR3 in amino acids: CASSRLAGGDTDTQYF. The CDR3, as DNA: TGTGCCAGCAGCCGTCTAGCGGGAGGGGACACAGATACGCAGTATTTT.

Worth noting for this clonotype: A much more abundant neighbour one base away suggests this may be a read error. V and J are TRBV28 and TRBJ2-6; D not certain. This CDR3 is 14 amino acids long. From germline, CDR1 is MDHEN and CDR2 SYDVKM. CDR3 sequence reads: CAGSLASGANVLTF. The CDR3 DNA is TGTGCCGGCAGTTTAGCCTCTGGGGCCAACGTCCTGACTTTC.

J is TRBJ2-7 and V is TRBV27, with 9 bases matching TRBD2. The germline gives CDR1 MNHEY, CDR2 SMNVEV (reference sequence). The CDR3 consists of 14 residues. With 4 bases clipped from V and 8 bases from J, the junction kept 9 bases outside the gene matches. In DNA, the CDR3 is TGTGCCAGCAGTTACCTAGCGGGATCCATGAAGCAGTACTTC. Its translation: CASSYLAGSMKQYF.

About this clonotype: Germline and junction disagree at one end, which may indicate a read error. DNA for the CDR3: TGTGCCTGCAGCGGAGAGGATGAGCAGTTCTTC. It yields the protein CACSGEDEQFF. The J gene is TRBJ2-1, the V gene TRBV5-4, with D possibly matching TRBD2 (5 bases). This CDR3 has 11 residues. Germline values: CDR1 SGHNT, CDR2 YYREEE (reference sequence). The full variable domain, in which reference TRBV5-4 and TRBJ2-1 provide the parts outside the CDR3, is ETGVTQSPTHLIKTRGQQVTLRCSSQSGHNTVSWYQQALGQGPQFIFQYYREEENGRGNFPPRFSGLQFPNYSSELNVNALELDDSALYLCACSGEDEQFFGPGTRLTVL.

Comment on this clonotype: This may be a read error, as it is one base from a much larger clone. The chain has TRBV7-8 and TRBJ2-5; perhaps TRBD1 as D (6 bases). The length of the CDR3 is 14 residues. Germline V CDR1 and CDR2: SGHVS, FQNEAQ. Trimming cost V 5 bases and J 5 bases, with 15 bases left between them. In DNA, the CDR3 is TGTGCCAGCAGCATCGATTCAGGGGTGGAGACCCAGTACTTC. The encoded protein is CASSIDSGVETQYF.

This clonotype was picked up one time. CDR3 DNA: TGTGCCAGCAGTTTCAGTGCTGCTCCGCCCCAGCATTTT. Translated, it gives CASSFSAAPPQHF. The chain recombines TRBV27 with TRBJ1-5; D remains ambiguous. The CDR3 is 13 residues long. Germline-derived CDR1 and CDR2 are MNHEY and SMNVEV (reference sequence). V lost 3 bases to trimming and J lost 9 bases, with 12 bases between them.

As regards this clonotype: A read error may explain this, as a much larger clone is one base away. The CDR3 end shows no conserved phenylalanine or tryptophan, and so a read error is likely. The rearrangement links TRBV25-1 to TRBJ2-3, with a possible D match to TRBD1 (5 bases). V was cut by 4 bases and J by 4 bases, with 9 bases left in between. Germline V gives CDR1 MGHDK, CDR2 SYGVNS. The CDR3 is 13 residues long. DNA for the CDR3: TGTGCCAGCAGTGTCACAGGCGCAGATACGCAGTATTTA. This codes for CASSVTGADTQYL.

This clonotype has ten or more counts. V is TRBV7-2 and J is TRBJ2-7, with D possibly matching TRBD2 (6 bases). The CDR3 has 14 residues. The V gene lost 4 bases and the J gene lost 1 base, with 11 bases spanning the gap. Germline CDR1 reads SGHTA; CDR2 reads FQGNSA. CDR3: CASSYAGPSYEQYF. The CDR3 DNA sequence: TGTGCCAGCAGCTATGCGGGACCGTCCTACGAGCAGTACTTC.

Concerning this clonotype: A much more abundant neighbour one base away suggests this may be a read error. The DNA of the CDR3 is TGTGCCAGCTATGGGGGAACTGAAGCTTTCTTT. Translation gives CASYGGTEAFF. The rearrangement joins TRBV28 to TRBJ1-1; TRBD1 might be the D (5 bases). The germline V and J ends were trimmed by 8 bases and 5 bases, with 9 bases remaining between them. Germline CDR1 and CDR2: MDHEN and SYDVKM. The CDR3 covers 11 residues.

A few counts support this clonotype. The chain has TRBV5-4 and TRBJ2-7; D may be TRBD2 (5 bases). The CDR3 loop spans 14 amino acids. CDR1 is SGHNT and CDR2 is YYREEE in the germline V gene (reference sequence). Trimming took off 2 bases at V and 3 bases at J, with 12 bases between the two ends. The CDR3 here is CASSFGGGVYEQYF. In DNA, the CDR3 is TGTGCCAGCAGCTTTGGAGGAGGAGTCTACGAGCAGTACTTC.

This clonotype was detected a few times. The rearrangement uses TRBV4-2 and TRBJ2-3; 7 positions match TRBD1. V lost 2 bases and J lost 0; bases outside the gene matches: 11. Per the germline V gene, CDR1 is LGHNA and CDR2 is YNFKEQ. The CDR3 runs 18 residues. The CDR3: CASSQPGQPSQSTDTQYF. The CDR3 DNA follows: TGTGCCAGCAGCCAACCGGGACAGCCATCTCAAAGCACAGATACGCAGTATTTT.